These T cell receptor beta chains were read from a single sample in a study of CD8 T cells in Susac syndrome. TCRdb processed the immunoSEQ multiplex PCR reads anew with MiXCR; each CDR3 protein has one entry. The sample lists nearly 200,000 distinct CDR3 sequences, about 96% occurring once. Material: CD4+ T cells from PBMCs. Source of these receptors: a human donor with multiple sclerosis. Both conserved end residues are part of each CDR3. The D gene is left open where the match is weak. Some rows mark clone size as missing; the rest say once, few, many or name a class of expanded clone.

v_call	j_call	clone_size	d_call	cdr3_nt	cdr3_aa
TRBV6-5	TRBJ2-1	-	-	TGTGCCAGCGGGCCCTCCCGGGGGCTAGTGGGTGAGCAGTTCTTC	CASGPSRGLVGEQFF
TRBV29-1	TRBJ2-6	-	-	TGCAGCGTCACAGGTTTCTCTGGGGCCAACGTCCTGACTTTC	CSVTGFSGANVLTF
TRBV27	TRBJ1-5	once	-	TGTGCCAGCAGTTTCAGGGGCTCCTTGGACCCCCAGCATTTT	CASSFRGSLDPQHF
TRBV29-1	TRBJ2-3	-	-	TGCAGCGCCCGAATGGGGGGAGATACGCAGTATTTT	CSARMGGDTQYF
TRBV20-1	TRBJ2-5	-	TRBD2	TGCAGTGCTAGCCAGCGGGAGGGAATCCAAGAGACCCAGTACTTC	CSASQREGIQETQYF
TRBV4-1	TRBJ1-5	-	TRBD1	TGCGCCAGCAGCAAGGGACAGGGGGTGAGGCCCCAGCATTTT	CASSKGQGVRPQHF
TRBV29-1	TRBJ2-7	-	TRBD1	TGCAGCGTGGAAGGGTCCGGGACAGGGATTACCTACGAGCAGTACTTC	CSVEGSGTGITYEQYF
TRBV29-1	TRBJ2-7	-	-	TGCAGCGTTGACGGGCCTCGTAGGGAGCAGTACTTC	CSVDGPRREQYF
TRBV6-4	TRBJ2-3	-	-	TGTGCCAGCGGTGTTGTGGGGGGCGGCACAGATACGCAGTATTTT	CASGVVGGGTDTQYF
TRBV20-1	TRBJ2-3	-	-	TGCAGTGCTAGGCCGGGACCACTCACAGATACGCAGTATTTT	CSARPGPLTDTQYF
TRBV7-7	TRBJ2-5	-	-	TGTGCTAGCAGCATCGGGACCTCCCTGGAGACCCAGTACTTC	CASSIGTSLETQYF
TRBV5-1	TRBJ1-3	-	-	TGCGCCAGCAGCTTGGAGACAGTTGGGACAGGAAACACCATATATTTT	CASSLETVGTGNTIYF
TRBV15	TRBJ1-2	-	-	TGTGCCACCCTTGGCGCAGGGAGTGGCGGCTACACCTTC	CATLGAGSGGYTF
TRBV18	TRBJ1-1	-	TRBD1	TGTGCCAGCTCACCCTCAGACAGGGAATCTTTCTTT	CASSPSDRESFF
TRBV5-1	TRBJ1-2	-	-	TGCGCCAGCAGTCGGGCCGGTGATGATGGCTACACCTTC	CASSRAGDDGYTF